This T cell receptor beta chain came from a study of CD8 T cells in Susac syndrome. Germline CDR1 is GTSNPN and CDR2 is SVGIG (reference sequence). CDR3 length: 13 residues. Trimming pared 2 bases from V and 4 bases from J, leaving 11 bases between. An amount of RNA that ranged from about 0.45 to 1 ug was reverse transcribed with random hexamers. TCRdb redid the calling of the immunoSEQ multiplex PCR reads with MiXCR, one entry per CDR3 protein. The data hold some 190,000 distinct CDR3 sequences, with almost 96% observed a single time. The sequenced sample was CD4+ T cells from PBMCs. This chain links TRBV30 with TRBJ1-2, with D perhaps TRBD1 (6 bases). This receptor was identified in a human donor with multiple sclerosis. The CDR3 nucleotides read TGTGCCTGGAGTACAGGACAGAGCTATGGCTACACCTTC. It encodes CAWSTGQSYGYTF.